These 16 T cell receptor beta chains share one sample of origin, sequenced in a study of CD8+CD57+ T cells in acquired aplastic anemia. Sequencing was done on patients that had shown CD8+CD57+ cell expansion by flow cytometry. Researchers used genomic DNA as the template to profile TCR beta VDJ and CDR3. TCRdb analysed the reads with MiXCR anew, one entry per CDR3 protein. The profile covers approximately 180,000 distinct CDR3 sequences, with roughly 48% appearing a single time and 1.1% taken by the ten largest. The material sequenced was sorted CD4+, CD8+, or CD8+CD57+ T cells (not recorded which) from PBMCs. The receptor set was obtained from a human donor with aplastic anemia.

This clonotype was observed many times. The V gene is TRBV4-1, the J gene TRBJ1-2; TRBD1 matches at 7 bases. The CDR3 has 16 residues. Germline V gene sequence: CDR1 MGHRA, CDR2 YSYEKL. Losses at the gene ends were 3 bases for V and 3 bases for J; bases not matched to a gene: 10. CDR3 in DNA: TGCGCCAGCAGCCATATCAGGACAGGTCCTCACTATGGCTACACCTTC. It is translated as CASSHIRTGPHYGYTF.

Many counts were recorded for this clonotype. CDR3 nucleotide sequence: TGTGCCAGCAGATTCTCCCTTCGAGATAATTCACCCCTCCACTTT. Amino acid sequence: CASRFSLRDNSPLHF. The chain is built from TRBV6-5 and TRBJ1-6, with D unresolved. This CDR3 is 15 amino acids long. V was pared by 6 bases and J by 5 bases, with 14 bases between. Per the germline V gene, CDR1 is MNHEY and CDR2 is SVGAGI.

This clonotype was seen once. The rearrangement links TRBV20-1 to TRBJ2-7; 9 positions match TRBD2. Looked up from germline, CDR1 is DFQATT and CDR2 is SNEGSKA (reference sequence). This CDR3 is 17 amino acids long. J lost 5 bases, V lost 2 bases, and 16 bases had no gene match. CDR3 DNA: TGCAGTGCTAGAAAGGGTTCAGGCGGGGGGGCAATTAACGAGCAGTACTTC. Translating gives CSARKGSGGGAINEQYF.

The V gene is TRBV15, the J gene TRBJ2-5, with a weak D call TRBD2 (6 bases). Per the germline V gene, CDR1 is LNHNV and CDR2 is YYDKDF (reference sequence). This CDR3 region has 14 residues. Trimming left V 5 bases short and J 2 bases short, with 12 bases between. This chain's CDR3 is CATSGRDLQETQYF. DNA of the CDR3: TGTGCCACCAGCGGCCGGGACTTGCAAGAGACCCAGTACTTC.

This clonotype showed up just a few times. The rearrangement joins TRBV5-1 to TRBJ2-6; unclear D gene. The CDR3 runs to 13 residues. Trimming removed 7 bases at V and 6 bases at J, with 11 bases between. Germline V gene data show CDR1 as SGHRS and CDR2 as YFSETQ. CDR3: CASRPPPANVLTF. DNA for the CDR3: TGCGCCAGCCGACCACCTCCGGCCAACGTCCTGACTTTC.

This CDR3 reads CASSPGGSQDYEQYF. In nucleotides, the CDR3 is TGTGCCAGCAGCCCCGGGGGTTCCCAAGACTACGAGCAGTACTTC. The gene calls are TRBV7-6 and TRBJ2-7, with a weak D call TRBD2 (6 bases). V lost 5 bases, J lost 3 bases, and 17 bases lay in between. This CDR3 region has 15 residues. Germline V lookup: CDR1 SGHVS, CDR2 FNYEAQ.

For this clonotype: A much more abundant neighbour one base away suggests this may be a read error. The chain combines TRBV6-5 with TRBJ1-2; tentatively, D is TRBD1 (5 bases). The germline gives CDR1 MNHEY, CDR2 SVGAGI. CDR3 length equals 15 residues. The DNA for the CDR3 is TGTGCCGGCAGTTACACCCGCAGGGACTCCGGTGGCTACACCTTC. The encoded protein is CAGSYTRRDSGGYTF.

The chain uses TRBV9 and TRBJ1-1; D unresolved. CDR3 size: 14 residues. Between the trimmed V and J ends, which lost 8 bases and 3 bases, there was a span of 17 bases. CDR1 SGDLS and CDR2 YYNGEE come from the germline V gene. CDR3 loop: CASSPEEWYTEAFF. CDR3 nucleotides: TGTGCCAGTAGCCCAGAGGAATGGTACACTGAAGCTTTCTTT. The whole variable domain, filled in from reference TRBV9 and TRBJ1-1, reads DSGVTQTPKHLITATGQRVTLRCSPRSGDLSVYWYQQSLDQGLQFLIQYYNGEERAKGNILERFSAQQFPDLHSELNLSSLELGDSALYFCASSPEEWYTEAFFGQGTRLTVV.

This clonotype was detected only a few times. The chain links TRBV24-1 to TRBJ2-3; D may be TRBD1 (6 bases). In germline, CDR1 is KGHDR, CDR2 SFDVKD. V lost 9 bases to trimming and J lost 2 bases, with 11 bases between them. The CDR3 contains 13 residues. The CDR3 protein is CATRTDTTDTQYF. DNA of the CDR3: TGTGCCACCCGGACAGACACCACAGATACGCAGTATTTT.

This clonotype was observed many times. The chain recombines TRBV7-8 with TRBJ2-5; the D is unclear. V lost 5 bases, J lost 3 bases, and 13 bases lay in between. CDR1 and CDR2 (germline): SGHVS, FQNEAQ. CDR3 length: 14 amino acids. The CDR3, as DNA: TGTGCCAGCAGCGCCCCTAGTTGGGAAGAGACCCAGTACTTC. Its protein product is CASSAPSWEETQYF.

This chain links TRBV11-2 with TRBJ2-1; 14 bases align to TRBD2. Germline V gene lookup returns CDR1 SGHAT and CDR2 FQNNGV. This CDR3 has 15 residues. The ends lost 5 bases at V and 7 bases at J; junction bases unmatched: 4. The CDR3 DNA reads as TGTGCCAGCAGCAGACTAGCGGGGGGGCGGAATGAGCAGTTCTTC. Amino acid sequence: CASSRLAGGRNEQFF.

The genes are TRBV14 and TRBJ1-6, with D perhaps matching TRBD1 (5 bases). This CDR3 contains 15 residues. The germline V gene has CDR1 SGHDN and CDR2 FVKESK. With 1 base removed from V and 7 bases from J, the gap between germline ends came to 11 bases. The CDR3 DNA is TGTGCCAGCAGCCAAGCCACAGGCACCAATTCACCCCTCCACTTT. Residues: CASSQATGTNSPLHF.

This clonotype appeared many times. The J gene is TRBJ2-3, the V gene TRBV3-1; D may match TRBD1 or TRBD2 (5 bases each). The CDR3 runs to 13 residues. The V end lost 2 bases, the J end lost 6 bases, and 9 bases lay between the germline ends. Germline V gives CDR1 LGHDT, CDR2 YNNKEL (reference sequence). Here the CDR3 reads CASSQRGADTQYF. DNA for the CDR3: TGTGCCAGCAGCCAACGAGGGGCTGATACGCAGTATTTT.

This clonotype has at least ten counts. The chain carries TRBV12-3 or TRBV12-4 and TRBJ1-5; no definite D call. Trimming took 5 bases from V and 2 from J, leaving 10 bases between them. This CDR3 is 14 amino acids long. The CDR3 DNA reads as TGTGCCAGCAGTCAGTCCCGGGGCAATCAGCCCCAGCATTTT. Translated, it gives CASSQSRGNQPQHF.

At least ten counts were recorded for this clonotype. V is TRBV19 and J is TRBJ2-7, with TRBD1 matching 11 bases. CDR3 length equals 15 residues. Trimming cost V 5 bases and J 3 bases; bases outside gene matches: 6. CDR1 and CDR2 from the germline V gene are LNHDA and SQIVND (reference sequence). The CDR3 coding sequence is TGTGCCAGTAGTCCGTGGACAGGGGGCCACTACGAGCAGTACTTC. It specifies CASSPWTGGHYEQYF. Together with reference TRBV19 and TRBJ2-7, the CDR3 gives the full variable domain: DGGITQSPKYLFRKEGQNVTLSCEQNLNHDAMYWYRQDPGQGLRLIYYSQIVNDFQKGDIAEGYSVSREKKESFPLTVTSAQKNPTAFYLCASSPWTGGHYEQYFGPGTRLTVT.

This clonotype was counted at least ten times. V and J are TRBV19 and TRBJ1-4, with 7 bases matching TRBD1. The V segment lost 6 bases and the J segment 4 bases; nucleotides outside the gene matches: 11. The CDR3 covers 16 residues. Germline V gene lookup returns CDR1 LNHDA and CDR2 SQIVND (reference sequence). This CDR3 is CASSPRTGLFNEKLFF. DNA of the CDR3: TGTGCCAGTAGCCCTAGGACAGGACTGTTTAATGAAAAACTGTTTTTT.